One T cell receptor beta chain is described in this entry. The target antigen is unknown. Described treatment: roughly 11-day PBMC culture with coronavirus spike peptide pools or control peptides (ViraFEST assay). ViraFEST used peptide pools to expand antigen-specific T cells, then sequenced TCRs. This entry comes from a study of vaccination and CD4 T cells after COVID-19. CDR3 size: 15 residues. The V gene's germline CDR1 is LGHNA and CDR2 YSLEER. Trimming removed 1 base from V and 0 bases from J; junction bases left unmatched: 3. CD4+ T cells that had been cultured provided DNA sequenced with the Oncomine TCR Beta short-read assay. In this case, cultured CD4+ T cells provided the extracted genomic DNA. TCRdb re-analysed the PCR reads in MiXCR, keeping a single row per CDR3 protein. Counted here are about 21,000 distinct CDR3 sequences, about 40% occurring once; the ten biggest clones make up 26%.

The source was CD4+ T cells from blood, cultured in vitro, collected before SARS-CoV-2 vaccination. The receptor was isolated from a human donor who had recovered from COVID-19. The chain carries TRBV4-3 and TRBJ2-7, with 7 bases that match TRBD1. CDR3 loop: CASSQGPGGSYEQYF. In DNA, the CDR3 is TGCGCCAGCAGCCAAGGTCCAGGGGGCTCCTACGAGCAGTACTTC.